These 20 T cell receptor beta chains were sequenced from one sample in a study of T-cell memory formation after mild COVID-19. MiXCR was run by TCRdb on the 5' RACE reads, yielding one entry per CDR3 protein. The sample records about 560,000 distinct CDR3 sequences, approximately 15% being singletons. The sample consisted of PBMCs or a T cell subset sorted from them (not recorded which). The receptors here all came from an adult woman who had mild COVID-19 (a few samples of this study predate the infection). Cell type and time point are not known.

CDR3 DNA: TGTGCCACCAGTGATTCCGGGACAGGGAACAATGAGCAGTTCTTC. It translates to CATSDSGTGNNEQFF. The chain is built from TRBV24-1 and TRBJ2-1; 9 positions match TRBD1. Germline CDR1 is KGHDR and CDR2 is SFDVKD. This CDR3 contains 15 residues. The trim removed 2 bases at V and 5 bases at J, leaving 3 bases unmatched.

This chain uses TRBV5-5 with TRBJ2-2; possible D gene TRBD2, 6 bases. V was trimmed by 1 base and J by 6 bases, leaving 13 bases between them. Germline lookup yields CDR1 SGHKS and CDR2 YYEKEE (reference sequence). The CDR3 sequence is 15 residues long. Written as DNA, the CDR3 is TGTGCCAGCAGCTTGAATCCGGGAGAAGCCGGGGAGCTGTTTTTT. Protein: CASSLNPGEAGELFF. Together with reference TRBV5-5 and TRBJ2-2, the CDR3 gives the full variable domain: DAGVTQSPTHLIKTRGQQVTLRCSPISGHKSVSWYQQVLGQGPQFIFQYYEKEERGRGNFPDRFSARQFPNYSSELNVNALLLGDSALYLCASSLNPGEAGELFFGEGSRLTVL.

This clonotype was counted at least ten times. This chain uses TRBV6-5 with TRBJ2-1; 8 nucleotides agree with TRBD2. Germline CDR1 reads MNHEY; CDR2 reads SVGAGI. CDR3 length: 14 amino acids. Trimming at V came to 8 bases and at J to 4 bases, leaving 7 bases not matched to a gene. The CDR3 DNA reads TGTGCCAGCTCAGACGGGAGGGCGTACAATGAGCAGTTCTTC. As protein: CASSDGRAYNEQFF.

J is TRBJ1-4 and V is TRBV29-1; D is ambiguous. Per the germline V gene, CDR1 is SQVTM and CDR2 is ANQGSEA. The CDR3 consists of 14 residues. V was pared by 6 bases and J by 4 bases, with 15 bases between. The CDR3 loop reads CSVENLTGNEKLFF. The CDR3 DNA reads as TGCAGCGTCGAGAACCTCACGGGTAATGAAAAACTGTTTTTT.

V and J are TRBV11-2 and TRBJ2-1, with a tentative D call TRBD1 (6 bases). V shed 6 bases and J shed 7 bases, with 13 bases lying between them. This CDR3 is built from 13 residues. In germline, CDR1 is SGHAT, CDR2 FQNNGV. CDR3: CASRTGTRNEQFF. Here the CDR3 DNA reads TGTGCCAGCAGAACCGGGACACGGAATGAGCAGTTCTTC.

This rearrangement joins TRBV5-4 to TRBJ1-1, with 7 bases that match TRBD1. V lost 4 bases and J lost 1; bases outside the gene matches: 13. The germline V gene encodes CDR1 SGHNT and CDR2 YYREEE (reference sequence). The CDR3 covers 17 residues. This chain's CDR3 is CASSPRDRLSWNTEAFF. CDR3 sequence (DNA): TGTGCCAGCAGCCCGCGGGACAGATTGTCGTGGAACACTGAAGCTTTCTTT.

This clonotype has only a few counts. This CDR3 is CATSDRSSPKNIQYF. The DNA of the CDR3 is TGTGCCACCAGTGATCGGTCCTCGCCCAAAAACATTCAGTACTTC. The V call is TRBV24-1, the J call TRBJ2-4; D is unclear. Trimming took 3 bases from V and 2 from J, leaving 10 bases between them. Germline lookup yields CDR1 KGHDR and CDR2 SFDVKD. CDR3 length equals 15 residues.

This clonotype was seen ten or more times. The V and J genes are TRBV6-6 and TRBJ1-6; D remains ambiguous. Germline CDR1 reads MNHNY; CDR2 reads SVGAGI (reference sequence). This CDR3 is built from 12 residues. V was shortened by 2 bases and J by 6 bases, with 2 bases between the two germline ends. In DNA form, the CDR3 reads TGTGCCAGCAGTTACCTTAATTCACCCCTCCACTTT. The encoded protein is CASSYLNSPLHF.

This clonotype was counted at least ten times. The chain combines TRBV4-2 with TRBJ2-3; 8 bases fit TRBD2. The germline gives CDR1 LGHNA, CDR2 YNFKEQ. This CDR3 comprises 16 residues. V trimming: 2 bases; J trimming: 4 bases; junction bases outside the gene matches: 8. The CDR3 DNA reads TGTGCCAGCAGCCAAAGGACGGGGGGGCCTTCAGATACGCAGTATTTT. This translates into CASSQRTGGPSDTQYF.

This clonotype was seen many times. The rearrangement links TRBV7-9 to TRBJ1-5, with 9 bases aligning to TRBD1. The V gene's germline CDR1 is SEHNR and CDR2 FQNEAQ (reference sequence). The CDR3 contains 15 residues. With V trimmed by 3 bases and J by 5 bases, 5 bases remained unmatched. CDR3 region: CASSFGQGMDQPQHF. For the CDR3, the DNA is TGTGCCAGCAGCTTTGGACAGGGGATGGATCAGCCCCAGCATTTT.

This chain connects TRBV6-1 to TRBJ1-1; D is unclear. Germline V gene sequence: CDR1 MNHNS, CDR2 SASEGT. This CDR3 is built from 14 residues. The V end lost 5 bases, the J end lost 0 bases, and 10 bases lay between the germline ends. The CDR3 bases are TGTGCCAGCAGTTCAATCATGGTGAACACTGAAGCTTTCTTT. This translates into CASSSIMVNTEAFF.

The rearrangement links TRBV19 to TRBJ2-1, with unresolved D. Trimming pared 3 bases from V and 10 bases from J, leaving 13 bases between. Germline V gene lookup returns CDR1 LNHDA and CDR2 SQIVND (reference sequence). CDR3 size: 13 residues. The CDR3 region has the DNA TGTGCCAGTAGTATGTCGTCGGGTGGAGAGCAGTTCTTC. It specifies CASSMSSGGEQFF. Complete variable domain (other parts from reference TRBV19 and TRBJ2-1): DGGITQSPKYLFRKEGQNVTLSCEQNLNHDAMYWYRQDPGQGLRLIYYSQIVNDFQKGDIAEGYSVSREKKESFPLTVTSAQKNPTAFYLCASSMSSGGEQFFGPGTRLTVL.

V and J are TRBV24-1 and TRBJ2-5, with D unclear. This CDR3 comprises 12 residues. Germline CDR1 reads KGHDR; CDR2 reads SFDVKD. V was trimmed by 0 bases and J by 7 bases, leaving 5 bases between them. Written as DNA, the CDR3 is TGTGCCACCAGTGATTTGTGGGGGACCCAGTACTTC. It specifies CATSDLWGTQYF.

This clonotype has just a few counts. The V gene is TRBV9, the J gene TRBJ1-4, with a weak D call TRBD1 (5 bases). The V and J ends lost 3 bases and 4 bases respectively, with 13 bases between them. This CDR3 is 15 amino acids long. Germline V lookup: CDR1 SGDLS, CDR2 YYNGEE. CDR3 DNA: TGTGCCAGCAGCGCGGGGGTCTGGGATAATGAAAAACTGTTTTTT. This codes for CASSAGVWDNEKLFF.

The chain carries TRBV2 and TRBJ2-5; D gene unclear. V was cut by 6 bases and J by 5 bases, with 10 bases left in between. The germline V gene encodes CDR1 SNHLY and CDR2 FYNNEI. This CDR3 region has 12 residues. This CDR3 is CASSPSTETQYF. For the CDR3, the DNA is TGTGCCAGCAGCCCTTCGACGGAGACCCAGTACTTC.

There are a few counts of this clonotype. The chain links TRBV5-5 to TRBJ2-5; D gene uncertain. Germline values: CDR1 SGHKS, CDR2 YYEKEE (reference sequence). The CDR3 covers 11 residues. V was clipped by 4 bases and J by 7 bases, with 8 bases between them. The CDR3, as DNA: TGTGCCAGCAGCCCTGGATTGACCCAGTACTTC. Translating gives CASSPGLTQYF.

This clonotype was found a few times. The gene calls are TRBV5-1 and TRBJ2-3, with a weak D call TRBD1 (8 bases). This CDR3 has 15 amino acids. V was pared by 6 bases and J by 4 bases, with 18 bases between. Germline V CDR1 and CDR2: SGHRS, YFSETQ. As DNA, the CDR3 is TGCGCCAGCACGCAAGACAGGGGAGGGTCAGATACGCAGTATTTT. It specifies CASTQDRGGSDTQYF.

This chain links TRBV5-1 with TRBJ1-4, with a possible D match to TRBD1 (6 bases). Trimming stripped 4 bases from V and 4 bases from J, with 11 bases between. The germline CDR1 and CDR2 sequences are SGHRS and YFSETQ. The CDR3 consists of 14 residues. CDR3 residues: CASSMDSLNEKLFF. CDR3 bases: TGCGCCAGCAGCATGGACAGCCTTAATGAAAAACTGTTTTTT.

The V and J genes are TRBV12-3 or TRBV12-4 and TRBJ1-2, with 7 bases matching TRBD1. The CDR3 extends over 13 amino acids. J gave up 4 bases and V 6 bases, and 5 bases lay outside the gene matches. The CDR3 loop reads CASSSRGAYGYTF. The CDR3, as DNA: TGTGCCAGCAGCTCCAGGGGGGCCTATGGCTACACCTTC.

This clonotype was observed a few times. This chain connects TRBV14 to TRBJ2-3; D unclear. The CDR3 has 14 residues. Looked up from germline, CDR1 is SGHDN and CDR2 is FVKESK. V was cut by 2 bases and J by 0 bases, with 6 bases left in between. The CDR3 nucleotides are TGTGCCAGCAGCCAATTGGCTAGCACAGATACGCAGTATTTT. Protein sequence: CASSQLASTDTQYF. The whole variable domain, remainder taken from reference TRBV14 and TRBJ2-3, is EAGVTQFPSHSVIEKGQTVTLRCDPISGHDNLYWYRRVMGKEIKFLLHFVKESKQDESGMPNNRFLAERTGGTYSTLKVQPAELEDSGVYFCASSQLASTDTQYFGPGTRLTVL.